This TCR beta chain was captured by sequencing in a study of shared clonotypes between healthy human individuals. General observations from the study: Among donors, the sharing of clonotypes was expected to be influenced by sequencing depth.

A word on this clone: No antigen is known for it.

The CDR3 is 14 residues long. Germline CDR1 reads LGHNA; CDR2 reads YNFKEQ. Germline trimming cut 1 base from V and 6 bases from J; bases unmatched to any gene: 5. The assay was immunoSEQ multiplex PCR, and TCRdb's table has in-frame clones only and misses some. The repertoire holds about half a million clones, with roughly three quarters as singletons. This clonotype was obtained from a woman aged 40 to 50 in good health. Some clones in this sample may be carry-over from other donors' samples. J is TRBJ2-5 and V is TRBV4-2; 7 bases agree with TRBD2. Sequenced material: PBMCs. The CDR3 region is CASSQGGEGQTQYF. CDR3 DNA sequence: TGTGCCAGCAGCCAAGGGGGGGAGGGTCAGACCCAGTACTTC.